This TCR beta chain was identified during a study of T cells in Graves' hyperthyroidism and ophthalmopathy. Any patient presenting with uncontrolled infection, other autoimmune disease, pregnancy or lactation was left out. The authors obtained PBMCs from around 11 ml of fresh peripheral blood. As concerns this clonotype: Its antigen is currently unknown.

The CDR3 has 13 residues. Germline V gene sequence: CDR1 WNHNN, CDR2 SYGVQD (reference sequence). The trim removed 8 bases at V and 8 bases at J, leaving 6 bases unmatched. Amplification yielded TCR beta CDR3 regions, with RNA transcripts as the source. The study used the HTBI primer set for a first-round RT-PCR of the TCR CDR3. TCRdb processed the multiplex PCR reads anew with MiXCR; each CDR3 protein has one entry. The table lists approximately 400,000 distinct CDR3 sequences, roughly 25% of them singletons. Study-wide points: Ophthalmopathy was told apart from stable hyperthyroidism by a 13 V-J model. Peripheral blood also featured most of the thyroid clonotypes expanded above 0.001.

The clonotype was recovered from a man in his forties or fifties with Graves' hyperthyroidism. The specimen was blood. The chain couples TRBV10-1 to TRBJ2-1; the match to TRBD2 covers 10 bases. The CDR3 loop reads CASGGLASYEQFF. The CDR3, as DNA: TGCGCCAGCGGGGGACTAGCGAGCTATGAGCAGTTCTTC.